Listed here are 26 T cell receptor beta chains from one sample, sequenced in a study of blood T cell repertoires in COVID-19. Sequencing used immunoSEQ multiplex PCR; TCRdb keeps in-frame clones, though not all of them. The sample consists of about 40,000 clones, 89% of them appearing once. The sequenced sample consisted of peripheral blood. The receptors stem from a man aged 70-80 years with active COVID-19.

The chain employs TRBV5-5 and TRBJ2-5, with D perhaps matching TRBD2 (5 bases). Trimming took off 0 bases at V and 1 base at J, with 7 bases between the two ends. The CDR3 is 14 amino acids. Germline V CDR1 and CDR2: SGHKS, YYEKEE (reference sequence). The CDR3 DNA follows: TGTGCCAGCAGCTTGGTGGACTCCCAAGAGACCCAGTACTTC. This encodes CASSLVDSQETQYF.

This chain joins TRBV29-1 and TRBJ2-5; tentatively, D is TRBD1 (5 bases). Trimming took off 7 bases at V and 4 bases at J, with 16 bases between the two ends. The CDR3 consists of 13 residues. From germline, CDR1 is SQVTM and CDR2 ANQGSEA. The CDR3 here is CSAPRRGAETQYF. In DNA, the CDR3 is TGCAGCGCCCCCCGAAGGGGCGCAGAGACCCAGTACTTC.

This clone appeared once. In nucleotides, the CDR3 is TGCGCCAGCGAGGGTGGAGGGCATAATTCACCCCTCCACTTT. This sequence encodes CASEGGGHNSPLHF. This chain uses TRBV5-1 with TRBJ1-6; D is undetermined. The CDR3 runs to 14 residues. V shed 7 bases and J shed 5 bases, with 13 bases lying between them. Germline CDR1 and CDR2: SGHRS and YFSETQ.

This clone occurred a few times. The chain has TRBV6-2 or TRBV6-3 and TRBJ2-1, with D perhaps TRBD2 (6 bases). Germline values: CDR1 MNHEY, CDR2 SVGEGT. Deletions cut 2 bases from V and 10 bases from J, with 18 bases between. This CDR3 has 15 residues. As DNA, the CDR3 is TGTGCCAGCAGTTACGGAGGGGTCGGGAAAAAGGAGCAGTTCTTC. It is translated as CASSYGGVGKKEQFF.

The chain couples TRBV5-1 to TRBJ2-1; 7 nucleotides align to TRBD2. After removal of 0 bases from V and 0 bases from J, the junction contained 0 bases not matched to a gene. CDR3 length equals 15 residues. In germline, CDR1 is SGHRS, CDR2 YFSETQ. CDR3 sequence reads: CASSLGDYSYNEQFF. The DNA for the CDR3 is TGCGCCAGCAGCTTGGGGGACTACTCCTACAATGAGCAGTTCTTC.

The chain uses TRBV19 and TRBJ1-2; TRBD1 is a possible D gene (5 bases). The CDR3 covers 15 residues. Trimming removed 4 bases at V and 2 bases at J, with 14 bases between. Germline V gene lookup returns CDR1 LNHDA and CDR2 SQIVND (reference sequence). The CDR3 loop reads CASSTLSRENYGYTF. The CDR3 DNA reads as TGTGCCAGTAGTACCCTTTCCAGGGAAAACTATGGCTACACCTTC.

This sequence joins TRBV9 and TRBJ2-5; a weak D match, TRBD2 (5 bases). This CDR3 comprises 17 residues. The V gene's germline CDR1 is SGDLS and CDR2 YYNGEE. V shed 0 bases and J shed 2 bases, with 17 bases lying between them. The CDR3 loop is CASSVATEGDMQETQYF. The CDR3, as DNA: TGTGCCAGCAGCGTAGCTACTGAGGGTGACATGCAAGAGACCCAGTACTTC. Supplemented by reference TRBV9 and TRBJ2-5, the full variable domain reads DSGVTQTPKHLITATGQRVTLRCSPRSGDLSVYWYQQSLDQGLQFLIQYYNGEERAKGNILERFSAQQFPDLHSELNLSSLELGDSALYFCASSVATEGDMQETQYFGPGTRLLVL.

This rearrangement joins TRBV24-1 to TRBJ2-1; D perhaps matches TRBD1 (6 bases). V lost 3 bases and J lost 3, with 14 bases in between. This CDR3 is 16 amino acids long. Germline CDR1 is KGHDR and CDR2 is SFDVKD. CDR3 amino acids: CATSDAGAGVYNEQFF. The CDR3 DNA is TGTGCCACCAGTGATGCCGGGGCAGGGGTCTACAATGAGCAGTTCTTC.

The chain employs TRBV11-2 and TRBJ1-5, with 8 bases lining up with TRBD1. V trimming: 1 base; J trimming: 6 bases; junction bases outside the gene matches: 5. This CDR3 is 15 amino acids long. Germline V gene data show CDR1 as SGHAT and CDR2 as FQNNGV. CDR3 coding DNA: TGTGCCAGCAGCTTAGGGTCAGGGGGCAGTCAGCCCCAGCATTTT. Translating gives CASSLGSGGSQPQHF.

The J gene is TRBJ2-1, the V gene TRBV5-4; D call uncertain. Trimming pared 5 bases from V and 0 bases from J, leaving 12 bases between. Per the germline V gene, CDR1 is SGHNT and CDR2 is YYREEE (reference sequence). This CDR3 is 15 amino acids long. The DNA for the CDR3 is TGTGCCAGCAGGCGTGACCCTAGCTCCTACAATGAGCAGTTCTTC. It yields the protein CASRRDPSSYNEQFF.

This sequence joins TRBV20-1 and TRBJ2-5; TRBD2 might be the D (5 bases). The CDR3 totals 11 residues. Trimming stripped 5 bases from V and 9 bases from J, with 13 bases between. Looked up from germline, CDR1 is DFQATT and CDR2 is SNEGSKA (reference sequence). The CDR3 sequence: CSALPGGPQYF. Here the CDR3 DNA reads TGCAGTGCTTTACCAGGAGGTCCCCAGTACTTC.

The chain employs TRBV19 and TRBJ2-7; maybe TRBD2 (5 bases). V was trimmed by 6 bases and J by 5 bases, leaving 17 bases between them. This CDR3 comprises 14 residues. The V gene's germline CDR1 is LNHDA and CDR2 SQIVND (reference sequence). The CDR3 sequence is CASSAVVYGNEQYF. DNA of the CDR3: TGTGCCAGTAGCGCCGTTGTCTACGGGAACGAGCAGTACTTC.

The chain links TRBV28 to TRBJ2-5, with D possibly being TRBD1 (5 bases). There are 12 residues in the CDR3. The V gene lost 4 bases and the J gene lost 6 bases, with 9 bases spanning the gap. CDR1 and CDR2 (germline): MDHEN, SYDVKM. In DNA form, the CDR3 reads TGTGCCAGCAGTTCTAAGGGGAAGACCCAGTACTTC. Translated, it gives CASSSKGKTQYF.

The J gene is TRBJ1-5, the V gene TRBV18; 9 positions agree with TRBD1. V trimming: 6 bases; J trimming: 1 base; junction bases outside the gene matches: 13. In germline, CDR1 is KGHSH, CDR2 LQKENI. The CDR3 is made up of 18 amino acids. The CDR3 is CASSPTGTGRASNQPQHF. CDR3 DNA sequence: TGTGCCAGCTCCCCCACCGGGACAGGGAGGGCGAGCAATCAGCCCCAGCATTTT.

The rearrangement links TRBV7-6 to TRBJ2-3, with 7 nucleotides matching TRBD2. Germline CDR1 is SGHVS and CDR2 is FNYEAQ. This CDR3 comprises 15 residues. V shed 1 base, J shed 2 bases, and the junction held 3 bases outside the gene matches. The CDR3 loop reads CASSLGGGATDTQYF. The CDR3 DNA follows: TGTGCCAGCAGCTTAGGCGGGGGAGCCACAGATACGCAGTATTTT. Variable domain in full (rest from reference TRBV7-6 and TRBJ2-3): GAGVSQSPRYKVTKRGQDVALRCDPISGHVSLYWYRQALGQGPEFLTYFNYEAQQDKSGLPNDRFSAERPEGSISTLTIQRTEQRDSAMYRCASSLGGGATDTQYFGPGTRLTVL.

The CDR3 loop is CASTPGTGSYEQYF. The CDR3 DNA reads as TGTGCCAGCACCCCTGGGACAGGATCCTACGAGCAGTACTTC. This chain connects TRBV9 to TRBJ2-7, with 8 positions matching TRBD1. Germline trimming cut 6 bases from V and 1 base from J; bases unmatched to any gene: 6. CDR3 length: 14 amino acids. Germline assignment: CDR1 SGDLS and CDR2 YYNGEE.

V usage is TRBV6-5 and J usage is TRBJ2-6; TRBD1 agrees at 7 bases. The CDR3 length is 15 residues. Per germline, CDR1 MNHEY and CDR2 SVGAGI. V was clipped by 4 bases and J by 0 bases; unmatched bases: 0. The CDR3 loop is CASSSGGSGANVLTF. The CDR3 DNA sequence: TGTGCCAGCAGTTCAGGGGGCTCTGGGGCCAACGTCCTGACTTTC.

The rearrangement uses TRBV2 and TRBJ2-1; TRBD2 matches 16 bases. V dropped 4 bases and J dropped 3; count of bases not matched to a gene: 9. This CDR3 spans 19 amino acids. Germline assignment: CDR1 SNHLY and CDR2 FYNNEI. The CDR3 sequence is CASSVSGTSGGADYNEQFF. Here the CDR3 DNA reads TGTGCCAGCAGTGTCTCCGGGACTAGCGGGGGGGCCGACTACAATGAGCAGTTCTTC. The full variable domain, in which reference TRBV2 and TRBJ2-1 provide the parts outside the CDR3, is EPEVTQTPSHQVTQMGQEVILRCVPISNHLYFYWYRQILGQKVEFLVSFYNNEISEKSEIFDDQFSVERPDGSNFTLKIRSTKLEDSAMYFCASSVSGTSGGADYNEQFFGPGTRLTVL.

The chain joins TRBV5-1 to TRBJ2-3, with D perhaps TRBD2 (6 bases). The CDR3 runs to 16 residues. The V and J ends lost 3 bases and 0 bases respectively, with 14 bases between them. Germline CDR1 is SGHRS and CDR2 is YFSETQ. This chain's CDR3 is CASSSSAGTSTDTQYF. The CDR3 DNA reads as TGCGCCAGCAGCTCCTCGGCGGGGACTAGCACAGATACGCAGTATTTT.

The CDR3 reads CASKERGDYNEQFF. The CDR3 DNA follows: TGCGCCAGCAAGGAGCGGGGGGACTACAATGAGCAGTTCTTC. The chain combines TRBV4-3 with TRBJ2-1, with 9 bases aligning to TRBD2. Germline assignment: CDR1 LGHNA and CDR2 YSLEER. Trimming at V came to 7 bases and at J to 3 bases, leaving 4 bases not matched to a gene. The CDR3 is made up of 14 amino acids.

The chain joins TRBV6-4 to TRBJ2-1; 10 bases are a match to TRBD1. CDR1 and CDR2 (germline): MRHNA, SNTAGT. This CDR3 spans 14 amino acids. The ends lost 3 bases at V and 6 bases at J; junction bases unmatched: 2. CDR3 DNA sequence: TGTGCCAGCAGTGAGAGGACAGGGGGCAATGAGCAGTTCTTC. Translated, it gives CASSERTGGNEQFF.

The J gene is TRBJ1-3, the V gene TRBV7-2, with D tentatively TRBD1 (6 bases). V was shortened by 5 bases and J by 0 bases, with 14 bases between the two germline ends. Per germline, CDR1 SGHTA and CDR2 FQGNSA. This CDR3 has 16 amino acids. CDR3 region: CASSLQGKSSGNTIYF. CDR3 in DNA: TGTGCCAGCAGCCTACAGGGAAAGAGCTCTGGAAACACCATATATTTT.

The V gene is TRBV24-1, the J gene TRBJ2-3; D gene ambiguous. Per the germline V gene, CDR1 is KGHDR and CDR2 is SFDVKD. This CDR3 is 12 amino acids long. The V gene lost 2 bases and the J gene lost 6 bases, with 5 bases spanning the gap. The CDR3 reads CATSDYKDTQYF. The CDR3 region has the DNA TGTGCCACCAGTGATTACAAGGATACGCAGTATTTT.

The chain joins TRBV6-2 or TRBV6-3 to TRBJ2-7, with D perhaps TRBD1 (5 bases). The CDR3 has 19 amino acids. Germline V lookup: CDR1 MNHEY, CDR2 SVGEGT. Trimming shortened V by 0 bases and J by 5 bases, and 26 bases separated the two germline ends. The CDR3 DNA follows: TGTGCCAGCAGTTACTCCGACGGCGTTTGGGGAAAGGGGAACAACGAGCAGTACTTC. This codes for CASSYSDGVWGKGNNEQYF.

The rearrangement links TRBV7-2 to TRBJ2-7, with 10 bases identical to TRBD2. V dropped 5 bases and J dropped 0; count of bases not matched to a gene: 1. The CDR3 consists of 14 residues. Germline CDR1 reads SGHTA; CDR2 reads FQGNSA. The chain's CDR3 is CASSGLADSYEQYF. The CDR3 DNA sequence: TGTGCCAGCAGCGGACTAGCGGACTCCTACGAGCAGTACTTC.

The chain links TRBV2 to TRBJ1-5; perhaps TRBD1 as D (6 bases). V gave up 4 bases and J gave up 4 bases, with 14 bases separating them. Germline lookup yields CDR1 SNHLY and CDR2 FYNNEI. The CDR3 consists of 15 residues. The CDR3, as DNA: TGTGCCAGCAGTGCCGCTACAGGGTCAAATCAGCCCCAGCATTTT. Amino acid sequence: CASSAATGSNQPQHF.